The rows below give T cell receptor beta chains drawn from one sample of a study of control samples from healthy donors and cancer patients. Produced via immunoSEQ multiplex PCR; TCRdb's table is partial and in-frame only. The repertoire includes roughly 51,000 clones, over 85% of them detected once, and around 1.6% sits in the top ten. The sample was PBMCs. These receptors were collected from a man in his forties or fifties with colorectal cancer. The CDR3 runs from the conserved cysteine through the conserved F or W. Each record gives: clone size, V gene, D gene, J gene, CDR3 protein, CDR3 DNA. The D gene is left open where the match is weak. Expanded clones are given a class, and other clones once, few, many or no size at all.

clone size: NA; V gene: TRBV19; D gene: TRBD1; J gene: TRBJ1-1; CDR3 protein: CASTVGQGVGTEAFF; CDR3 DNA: TGTGCCAGTACCGTCGGACAGGGGGTTGGAACTGAAGCTTTCTTT
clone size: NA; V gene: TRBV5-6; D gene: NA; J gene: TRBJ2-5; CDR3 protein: CASSLVGRGRSGETQYF; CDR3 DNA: TGTGCCAGCAGCTTGGTGGGGCGGGGACGGTCTGGGGAGACCCAGTACTTC
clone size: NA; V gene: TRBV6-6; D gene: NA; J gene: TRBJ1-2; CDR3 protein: CASSYSGSYTF; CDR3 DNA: TGTGCCAGCAGTTACTCGGGAAGCTACACCTTC
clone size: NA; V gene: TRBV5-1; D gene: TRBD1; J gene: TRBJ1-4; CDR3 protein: CASSLGQLNEKLFF; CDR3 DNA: TGCGCCAGCAGCCTGGGACAGCTTAATGAAAAACTGTTTTTT
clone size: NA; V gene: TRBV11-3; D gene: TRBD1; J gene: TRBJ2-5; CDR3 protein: CASSLTGAQETQYF; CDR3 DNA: TGTGCCAGCAGCTTAACAGGGGCCCAAGAGACCCAGTACTTC
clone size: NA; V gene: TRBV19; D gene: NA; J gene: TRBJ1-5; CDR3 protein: CASSPKEGLSNQPQHF; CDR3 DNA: TGTGCCAGTAGCCCAAAGGAGGGGTTAAGCAATCAGCCCCAGCATTTT
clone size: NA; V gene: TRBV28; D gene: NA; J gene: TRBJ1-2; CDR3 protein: CASSRGGPANYGYTF; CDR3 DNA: TGTGCCAGCAGTCGGGGGGGCCCAGCTAACTATGGCTACACCTTC
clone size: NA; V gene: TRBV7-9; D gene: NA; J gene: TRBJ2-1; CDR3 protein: CASSSGRGPEQFF; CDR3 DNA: TGTGCCAGCAGCTCCGGACGTGGCCCTGAGCAGTTCTTC
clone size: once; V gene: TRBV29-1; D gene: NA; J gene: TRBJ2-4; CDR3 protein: CSVDPLEQNIQYF; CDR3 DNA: TGCAGCGTTGACCCCTTGGAACAGAACATTCAGTACTTC
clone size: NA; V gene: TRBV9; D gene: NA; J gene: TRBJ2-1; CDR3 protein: CASSVVGRDYNEQFF; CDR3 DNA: TGTGCCAGCAGCGTAGTTGGGCGGGACTACAATGAGCAGTTCTTC
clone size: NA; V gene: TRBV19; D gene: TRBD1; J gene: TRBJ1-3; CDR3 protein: CASSMVGTGSGNTIYF; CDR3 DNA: TGTGCCAGTAGTATGGTCGGGACAGGGAGTGGAAACACCATATATTTT
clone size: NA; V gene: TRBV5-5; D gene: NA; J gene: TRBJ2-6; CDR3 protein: CASSLRGTPSSGANVLTF; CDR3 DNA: TGTGCCAGCAGCTTGAGAGGGACCCCCTCCTCTGGGGCCAACGTCCTGACTTTC
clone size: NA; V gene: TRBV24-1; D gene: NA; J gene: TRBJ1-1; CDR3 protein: CATSDFVETEAFF; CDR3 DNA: TGTGCCACCAGTGATTTTGTGGAGACTGAAGCTTTCTTT
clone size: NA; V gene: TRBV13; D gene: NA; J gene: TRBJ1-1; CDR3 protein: CASSPRGNTEAFF; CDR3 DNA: TGTGCCAGCAGCCCCAGGGGGAACACTGAAGCTTTCTTT
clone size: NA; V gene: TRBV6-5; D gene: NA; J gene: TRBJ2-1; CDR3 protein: CASGFGPLGQFF; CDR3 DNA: TGTGCCAGCGGCTTCGGACCTCTGGGGCAGTTCTTC
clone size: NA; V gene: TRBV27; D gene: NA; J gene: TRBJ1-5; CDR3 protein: CASSLSYSFQPQHF; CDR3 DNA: TGTGCCAGCAGTTTATCGTACAGCTTTCAGCCCCAGCATTTT
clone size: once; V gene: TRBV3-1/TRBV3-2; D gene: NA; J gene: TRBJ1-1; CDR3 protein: CASSQPLVLGHTEAFF; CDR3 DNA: TGTGCCAGCAGCCAACCGCTTGTGCTGGGTCACACTGAAGCTTTCTTT
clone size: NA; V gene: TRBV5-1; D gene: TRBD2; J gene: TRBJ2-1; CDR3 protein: CASSPTSGSLYNEQFF; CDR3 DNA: TGCGCCAGCAGCCCTACTAGCGGGAGCCTCTACAATGAGCAGTTCTTC
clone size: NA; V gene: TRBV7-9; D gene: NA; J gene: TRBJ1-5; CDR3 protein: CASSLAVGRGPQPQHF; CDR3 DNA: TGTGCCAGCAGCTTAGCGGTGGGGAGGGGTCCCCAGCCCCAGCATTTT
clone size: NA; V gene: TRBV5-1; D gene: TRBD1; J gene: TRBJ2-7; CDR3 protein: CASSFGQGVAYEQYF; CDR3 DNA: TGCGCCAGCAGCTTTGGACAGGGGGTTGCCTACGAGCAGTACTTC
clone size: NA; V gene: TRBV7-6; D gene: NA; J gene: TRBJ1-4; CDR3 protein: CASSTSVTTNEKLFF; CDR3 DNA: TGTGCCAGCAGCACCTCGGTTACAACTAATGAAAAACTGTTTTTT
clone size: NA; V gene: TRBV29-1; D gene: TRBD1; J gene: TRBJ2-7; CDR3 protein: CSASQGYYEQYF; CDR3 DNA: TGCAGCGCCTCACAGGGGTACTACGAGCAGTACTTC
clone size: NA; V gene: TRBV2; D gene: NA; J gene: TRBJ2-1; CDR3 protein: CASSEWGILEQFF; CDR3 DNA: TGTGCCAGCAGTGAATGGGGGATTCTTGAGCAGTTCTTC
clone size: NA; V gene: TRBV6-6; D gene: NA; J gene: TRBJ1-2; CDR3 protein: CASSQGRDYGYTF; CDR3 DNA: TGTGCCAGCAGCCAAGGACGGGACTATGGCTACACCTTC
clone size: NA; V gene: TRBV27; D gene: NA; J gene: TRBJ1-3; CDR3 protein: CASSLRGTGNTIYF; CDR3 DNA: TGTGCCAGCAGTTTGCGAGGGACGGGAAACACCATATATTTT
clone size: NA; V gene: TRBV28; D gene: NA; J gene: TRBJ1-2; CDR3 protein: CASSLSDYGYTF; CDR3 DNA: TGTGCCAGCAGTCTCTCGGACTATGGCTACACCTTC
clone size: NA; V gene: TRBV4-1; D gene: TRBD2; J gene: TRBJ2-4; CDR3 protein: CASSQGRTSGAKNIQYF; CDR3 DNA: TGCGCCAGCAGCCAAGGAAGGACTAGCGGAGCCAAAAACATTCAGTACTTC
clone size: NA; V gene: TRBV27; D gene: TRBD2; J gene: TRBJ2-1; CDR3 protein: CASSNVLAGGPVYRFF; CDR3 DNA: TGTGCCAGCAGTAACGTCCTAGCGGGAGGGCCCGTGTATCGATTCTTC
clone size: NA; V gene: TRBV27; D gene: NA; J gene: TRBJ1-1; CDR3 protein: CASSLSRNTEAFF; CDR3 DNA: TGTGCCAGCAGTTTAAGCAGGAACACTGAAGCTTTCTTT
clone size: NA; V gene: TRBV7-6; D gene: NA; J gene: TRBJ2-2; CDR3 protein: CASSLSQGGPTGELFF; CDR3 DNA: TGTGCCAGCAGCTTAAGCCAGGGGGGACCCACCGGGGAGCTGTTTTTT
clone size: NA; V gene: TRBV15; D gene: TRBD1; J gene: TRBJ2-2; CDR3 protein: CATSRDHTGATGELFF; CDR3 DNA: TGTGCCACCAGCAGAGATCATACAGGGGCCACCGGGGAGCTGTTTTTT
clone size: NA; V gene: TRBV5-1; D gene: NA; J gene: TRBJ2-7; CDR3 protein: CASNDMDNEQYF; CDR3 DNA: TGCGCCAGCAATGATATGGATAACGAGCAGTACTTC
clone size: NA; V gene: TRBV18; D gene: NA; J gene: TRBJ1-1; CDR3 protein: CASSPGLIQNTEAFF; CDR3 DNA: TGTGCCAGCTCACCAGGGCTGATACAGAACACTGAAGCTTTCTTT
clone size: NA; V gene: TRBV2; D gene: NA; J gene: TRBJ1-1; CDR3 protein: CASRGGIEDTEAFF; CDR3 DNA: TGTGCCAGCAGGGGGGGGATTGAGGACACTGAAGCTTTCTTT
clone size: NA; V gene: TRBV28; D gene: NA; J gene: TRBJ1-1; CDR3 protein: CASSLAGRIMLGRSITEAFF; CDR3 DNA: TGTGCCAGCAGTTTAGCCGGCAGAATTATGCTGGGGCGCTCAATCACTGAAGCTTTCTTT
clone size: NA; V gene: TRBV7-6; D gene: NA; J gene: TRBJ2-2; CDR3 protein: CASSLEAPTGGELFF; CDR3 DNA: TGTGCCAGCAGCTTAGAGGCTCCCACTGGCGGGGAGCTGTTTTTT
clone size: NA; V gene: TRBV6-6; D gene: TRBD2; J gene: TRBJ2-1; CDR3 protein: CASSLGLAGSFNEQFF; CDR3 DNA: TGTGCCAGCAGTTTAGGACTAGCGGGTTCATTCAATGAGCAGTTCTTC
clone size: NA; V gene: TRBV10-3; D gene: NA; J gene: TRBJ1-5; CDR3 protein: CAIGQAGNQPQHF; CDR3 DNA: TGTGCCATCGGTCAGGCGGGCAATCAGCCCCAGCATTTT
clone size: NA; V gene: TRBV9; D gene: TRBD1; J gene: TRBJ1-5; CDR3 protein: CASSVGGGGGGPQHF; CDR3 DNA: TGTGCCAGCAGCGTAGGGGGAGGGGGCGGAGGGCCCCAGCATTTT
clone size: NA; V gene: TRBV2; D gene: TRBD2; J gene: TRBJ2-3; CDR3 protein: CASSEVTSGFDTQYF; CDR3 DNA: TGTGCCAGCAGTGAAGTCACTAGCGGGTTTGATACGCAGTATTTT
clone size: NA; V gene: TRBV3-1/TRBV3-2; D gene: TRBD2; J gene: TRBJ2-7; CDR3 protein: CASSQAWPSGSDSSYEQYF; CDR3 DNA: TGTGCCAGCAGCCAAGCCTGGCCTAGCGGGAGTGACAGCTCCTACGAGCAGTACTTC
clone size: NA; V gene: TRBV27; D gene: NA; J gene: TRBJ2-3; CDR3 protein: CASSSGRRLVDTQYF; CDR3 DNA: TGTGCCAGCAGTTCAGGACGGCGGTTGGTGGATACGCAGTATTTT
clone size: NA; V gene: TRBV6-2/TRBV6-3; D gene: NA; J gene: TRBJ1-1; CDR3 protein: CASSFTGYTEAFF; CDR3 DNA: TGTGCCAGCAGTTTTACCGGGTACACTGAAGCTTTCTTT
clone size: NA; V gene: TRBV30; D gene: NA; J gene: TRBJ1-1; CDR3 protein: CAWSRVIEAFF; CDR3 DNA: TGTGCCTGGAGCAGGGTGATTGAAGCTTTCTTT
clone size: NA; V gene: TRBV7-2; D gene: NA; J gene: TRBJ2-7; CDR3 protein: CASSPGFEQYF; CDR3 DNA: TGTGCCAGCAGCCCAGGGTTCGAGCAGTACTTC
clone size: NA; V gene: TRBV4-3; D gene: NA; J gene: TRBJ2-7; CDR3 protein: CASSQERQGTYEQYF; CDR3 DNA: TGCGCCAGCAGCCAAGAGCGGCAGGGTACCTACGAGCAGTACTTC